This is a list of T cell receptor beta chains from one sample in a study of blood T cell repertoires in COVID-19. The method was immunoSEQ multiplex PCR; TCRdb's version includes in-frame clones alone and lacks a portion of them. The table records 85,000 to 110,000 clones, about 80% of them present only once. Source material: peripheral blood. These receptors were collected from a human donor in a cohort sampled during active COVID-19. Both conserved end residues are part of each CDR3. Each record gives: clone size, J gene, D gene, V gene, CDR3 DNA, CDR3 protein. The D gene is left open where the match is weak. Some rows mark clone size as missing; the rest say once, few, many or name a class of expanded clone.

once TRBJ1-3 NA TRBV12-5 TGTGCTAGTGGTACCTACAGGGACCAGAGCTCTGGAAACACCATATATTTT CASGTYRDQSSGNTIYF
NA TRBJ2-3 NA TRBV5-4 TGTGCCAGCAGCTTCCAACACACAGATACGCAGTATTTT CASSFQHTDTQYF
NA TRBJ2-3 NA TRBV20-1 TGCAGTGCTAGTGGCGGGGTAGATACGCAGTATTTT CSASGGVDTQYF
NA TRBJ2-7 TRBD2 TRBV10-3 TGTGCCTCGAGGGGGACTAGCAGCCCGTACGAGCAGTACTTC CASRGTSSPYEQYF
NA TRBJ2-5 TRBD2 TRBV18 TGTGCCAGCTCACCACGGAGGGTAGCGGGGCCCCCCGGCCAAGAGACCCAGTACTTC CASSPRRVAGPPGQETQYF
once TRBJ1-2 TRBD1 TRBV2 TGTGCCAGCCTATTACAGGGGGCAGAGGGTGGCTACACCTTC CASLLQGAEGGYTF
NA TRBJ1-3 TRBD1 TRBV5-1 TGCGCCAGCAGCCCGGGACAGGCTGGAAACACCATATATTTT CASSPGQAGNTIYF
few TRBJ1-3 NA TRBV12-3/TRBV12-4 TGTGCCAGCTTGGGACCCCCGGGGGACACCATATATTTT CASLGPPGDTIYF
NA TRBJ2-7 TRBD1 TRBV5-1 TGCGCCACCCAAACCGGGACAGGGAGGTACGAGCAGTACTTC CATQTGTGRYEQYF
NA TRBJ2-7 TRBD1 TRBV18 TGTGCCAGCTCGCCACGAGACAGGGTAACTGGGTCCGAGCAGTACTTC CASSPRDRVTGSEQYF
NA TRBJ2-2 TRBD2 TRBV19 TGTGCCTGTAGAGGGCTAGCGGGAGAGAACACCGGGGAGCTGTTTTTT CACRGLAGENTGELFF
NA TRBJ1-3 TRBD1 TRBV12-5 TGTGCTAGTGGCACAGGGGTAGGAAACACCATATATTTT CASGTGVGNTIYF
few TRBJ1-5 TRBD1 TRBV19 TGTGCCAGTAGTAGGACAGGGACGGGTTCTCAGCCCCAGCATTTT CASSRTGTGSQPQHF
NA TRBJ2-3 NA TRBV9 TGTGCCAGCAGCGTAGGTTCAAGCGGGAGCACAGATACGCAGTATTTT CASSVGSSGSTDTQYF
NA TRBJ2-2 NA TRBV7-3 TGTGCCAGCAGCCCCCGAGGGAGTTTGGGCGCGAACACCGGGGAGCTGTTTTTT CASSPRGSLGANTGELFF
NA TRBJ1-1 NA TRBV30 TGTGCCTGGAGTGAAACCAGGGGCTCTCCCATGAACACTGAAGCTTTCTTT CAWSETRGSPMNTEAFF
once TRBJ2-1 TRBD2 TRBV3-1/TRBV3-2 TGTGCCAGCAGCCAAACGGGACTAGCGGGGGGCCCTCCCTACAATGAGCAGTTCTTC CASSQTGLAGGPPYNEQFF
once TRBJ1-1 NA TRBV24-1 TGTGCCACCAGAGACGGACAGCTGAACACTGAAGCTTTCTTT CATRDGQLNTEAFF
NA TRBJ1-3 TRBD1 TRBV4-2 TGTGCCAGCAGCCAAGATCGGGCAGGGGGCCATGGAAACACCATATATTTT CASSQDRAGGHGNTIYF
NA TRBJ1-1 NA TRBV3-1/TRBV3-2 TGTGCCAGCAGCTCCCAGGACACGAACACTGAAGCTTTCTTT CASSSQDTNTEAFF
few TRBJ1-2 TRBD1 TRBV6-2/TRBV6-3 TGTGCCAGCAGTTTCCAACAGGGGTATGTTGGCTACACCTTC CASSFQQGYVGYTF
NA TRBJ1-1 TRBD1 TRBV19 TGTGCCAGTAGACGGGACAGGGGGAACACTGAAGCTTTCTTT CASRRDRGNTEAFF
NA TRBJ2-3 NA TRBV19 TGTGCCAGTAGTACCCTCTGGAGGGCGGGAGATACGCAGTATTTT CASSTLWRAGDTQYF
few TRBJ2-1 NA TRBV3-1/TRBV3-2 TGTGCCAGCAGCTCGGGGATGGGAGTCAATGAGCAGTTCTTC CASSSGMGVNEQFF
NA TRBJ1-2 NA TRBV25-1 TGTGCCAGCAGTGGAGGTCTCTGGTCTAGGCTTGGCTACACCTTC CASSGGLWSRLGYTF
NA TRBJ1-2 NA TRBV7-9 TGTGCCAGCATCAAAACCGAGGAGGGAGGCTACACCTTC CASIKTEEGGYTF
NA TRBJ2-3 NA TRBV12-3/TRBV12-4 TGTGCCCGAGGGCCCGAAAGCACAGATACGCAGTATTTT CARGPESTDTQYF
few TRBJ2-3 TRBD2 TRBV10-2 TGCGCCAGCAGTGGTCTAGCGGGGGGCAGCACAGATACGCAGTATTTT CASSGLAGGSTDTQYF